This is a list of T cell receptor beta chains from one sample in a study of post-analysis software for immune sequencing data. TCRdb ran MiXCR on the PCR reads and lists one entry per CDR3 protein. The table records about 770,000 distinct CDR3 sequences, approximately 44% of them present only once. Sequenced input: blood. Receptor source: a girl between 10 and 17 years old with multiple sclerosis. CDR3s include the opening cysteine and the closing phenylalanine or tryptophan. Fields, in order: V gene, clone size, J gene, D gene, CDR3 DNA, CDR3 protein. D genes are given only for firm matches. Expanded clones are given a class, and other clones once, few, many or no size at all.

>TRBV25-1|.|TRBJ1-4|TRBD1
TGTGCCAGCAGTGCTCCGGGACAGACTTCAACTAATGAAAAACTGTTTTTT
CASSAPGQTSTNEKLFF
>TRBV6-5|few|TRBJ2-7|TRBD2
TGTGCCAGCAGTTCGACTACACTAGCGGGAGGAGGTTCCTACGAGCAGTACTTC
CASSSTTLAGGGSYEQYF
>TRBV4-3|many|TRBJ2-6|.
TGCGCCAGCAGCCTAAACTCTGGGGCCAACGTCCTGACTTTC
CASSLNSGANVLTF
>TRBV20-1|.|TRBJ2-5|TRBD2
TGCAGTCGAGGGACTAGCGGGAGGGCCGGGGAGCAGTACTTC
CSRGTSGRAGEQYF
>TRBV12-3/TRBV12-4|once|TRBJ2-3|TRBD2
TGTGCCAGCAGTTTACGGGGACTACCGCGCACAGATACGCAGTATTTT
CASSLRGLPRTDTQYF
>TRBV4-3|many|TRBJ2-7|TRBD1
TGTGCCAGCAGTCTAGGACAGGGGGGAACCTACGAGCAGTACTTC
CASSLGQGGTYEQYF
>TRBV20-1|once|TRBJ2-7|.
TGCAGTGCTACGGGAGACAGTTTCTACGAGCACTACTTC
CSATGDSFYEHYF
>TRBV3-1|.|TRBJ2-2|TRBD1
TGTGCCAGCAGCCGTACAGGGGTCTCGAACACCGGGGAGCTGTTTTTT
CASSRTGVSNTGELFF
>TRBV19|.|TRBJ1-5|.
TGTGCCAGTAGTATGTCTGAGTCTCAGCCCCAGCATTTT
CASSMSESQPQHF
>TRBV29-1|.|TRBJ2-4|.
TGCAGCGCTCAAACTGGGGGCGGGCAGTACTTC
CSAQTGGGQYF
>TRBV25-1|.|TRBJ2-5|TRBD1
TGTGCCAGCAGTAGAGGGGGCCCCGAAGAGACCCAGTACTTC
CASSRGGPEETQYF
>TRBV11-2|.|TRBJ2-1|TRBD1
TGTGCCAGCACCCTCGGACAGGCTCCCTACAATGAGCAGTTCTTC
CASTLGQAPYNEQFF
>TRBV12-3/TRBV12-4|few|TRBJ1-2|TRBD1
TGTGCCAGCAGTTTACCCCATGGGACAGGGTGGAATGGCTACACCTTC
CASSLPHGTGWNGYTF
>TRBV7-3|.|TRBJ2-1|.
TGTGCCAGCAGCTCGACGACAAGGTGGGGGCGGACCACCAATGTGCAGTTCTTC
CASSSTTRWGRTTNVQFF
>TRBV20-1|once|TRBJ2-5|TRBD1
TGCAGTGCTAGGGTCACCGGGACAGGGGGCCCCGTTAAGCAGTACTTC
CSARVTGTGGPVKQYF
>TRBV2|once|TRBJ2-5|.
TGTGCCAGCAGCAGCATGGCATCACAAGAGAGCCAGTACTTC
CASSSMASQESQYF
>TRBV12-3/TRBV12-4|.|TRBJ1-2|TRBD1
TGTGCCAGCAGGCTGGGGGAAGGGGGCGTCTATGGCTACACCTTC
CASRLGEGGVYGYTF
>TRBV7-2|.|TRBJ1-5|.
TGTGCCAGCAGCTTAGTTTGGACAGTGAATCAGCCCCAGCATTTT
CASSLVWTVNQPQHF
>TRBV20-1|few|TRBJ2-7|TRBD2
TGCAGTGCTAGGCGGACTAGCCTCGACGAGCAGTACTTC
CSARRTSLDEQYF
>TRBV5-1|.|TRBJ1-5|.
TGCGCCAGCGGGGGCCGGGGTGGAAATCAGCCCCAGCATTTT
CASGGRGGNQPQHF
>TRBV20-1|.|TRBJ2-1|TRBD2
TGCAGTGCTGACGGGACTAGCGGGCCCTCCTACAATGAGCAGTTCTTC
CSADGTSGPSYNEQFF
>TRBV20-1|.|TRBJ2-7|TRBD1
TGCAGTGCTACTCCCCGGGACAGATTATCCTACGAGCAGTACTTC
CSATPRDRLSYEQYF
>TRBV4-1|few|TRBJ1-2|.
TGCGCCAGCAGCCAAGATCAGGGGAACTATGGCTACACCTTC
CASSQDQGNYGYTF
>TRBV6-1|.|TRBJ1-1|.
TGTGCCAGTTGGGCGGGGGGAAACACTGAAGCTTTCTTT
CASWAGGNTEAFF
>TRBV7-3|few|TRBJ2-3|.
TGTGCCAGCAGCTCACTAGGGCCCACAGATACGCAGTATTTT
CASSSLGPTDTQYF
>TRBV15|few|TRBJ2-1|TRBD1
TGTGCCACCAGCAGAATAACAGGGGGTGAGCAGTTCTTC
CATSRITGGEQFF
>TRBV7-6|.|TRBJ1-2|TRBD1
TGTGCCAGCAGCTTAGATTCTACAGGGGAGAACTATGGCTACACCTTC
CASSLDSTGENYGYTF
>TRBV7-9|once|TRBJ1-1|TRBD1
TGTGCCAGCAGCCCCGGACAGGGGGTAAGAACTGAAGCTTTCTTT
CASSPGQGVRTEAFF
>TRBV12-3/TRBV12-4|few|TRBJ2-5|.
TGTGCCAGCAGTTTCAGCCTTGGGGGTACGGAGACCCAGTACTTC
CASSFSLGGTETQYF
>TRBV12-3/TRBV12-4|.|TRBJ1-6|.
TGTGCCGTGGGGGGTCGGCCCTATAATTCACCCCTCCACTTT
CAVGGRPYNSPLHF
>TRBV4-1|.|TRBJ2-6|.
TGCGCCAGCAGCCAAGATGGAATAGCGGTAACTGGGGCCAACGTCCTGACTTTC
CASSQDGIAVTGANVLTF
>TRBV25-1|few|TRBJ2-1|TRBD1
TGTGCCAGCAGTGAATATGGGACAGGGATACATGAGCAGTTCTTC
CASSEYGTGIHEQFF
>TRBV6-5|.|TRBJ2-7|TRBD2
TGTGCCAGCAGTTACCGACCACTAGCGGCCTACGAGCAGTACTTC
CASSYRPLAAYEQYF
>TRBV10-3|.|TRBJ2-5|.
TGTTCCATCAGTGTCGCAGGGCGCCAGTACTTC
CSISVAGRQYF
>TRBV30|.|TRBJ2-1|TRBD2
TGTGCCCGACATACCCCGGGAGGAGGTGGAAATGAGCAGTTCTTC
CARHTPGGGGNEQFF
>TRBV20-1|.|TRBJ2-7|.
TGCAGTGCTTCCCAGCGCAGGGCCGAGCAGTACTTC
CSASQRRAEQYF
>TRBV20-1|few|TRBJ2-1|TRBD2
TGCAGTGCTACGAAAGCGGGACTATCCTACAATGAGCAGTTCTTC
CSATKAGLSYNEQFF
>TRBV14|.|TRBJ2-7|TRBD1
TGTGCCAGCAGCCTGACAGGGGTGAGCTCCTACGAGCAGTACTTC
CASSLTGVSSYEQYF
>TRBV2|once|TRBJ2-5|.
TGTGCCAGCAGTGCTACCCTACAAGAGACCCAGTACTTC
CASSATLQETQYF
>TRBV7-9|.|TRBJ2-5|TRBD1
TGTGCCAGCAGCCCGACAGGGGTCGCCCAGTACTTC
CASSPTGVAQYF
>TRBV12-3/TRBV12-4|.|TRBJ2-1|.
TGTGCCAGCAGTTTGGCCGGGGTTACCTACAATGAGCAGTTCTTC
CASSLAGVTYNEQFF
>TRBV6-5|.|TRBJ2-1|TRBD1
TGTGCCAGCAGTTTCTCGGGACAGGGGGTATGGAATGAGCAGTTCTTC
CASSFSGQGVWNEQFF
>TRBV7-6|.|TRBJ2-5|.
TGTGCCAGCAGCCCGGGGGCTAGCGCACAAGAGACCCAGTACTTC
CASSPGASAQETQYF
>TRBV24-1|.|TRBJ2-5|.
TGTGCCACCAGCGGTCGTGGGGGGCTCCAAGAGACCCAGTACTTC
CATSGRGGLQETQYF
>TRBV5-1|.|TRBJ2-6|TRBD2
TGCGCCAGCAGCTTGGGCGGCGGGAGAACCTCTGGGGCCAACGTCCTGACTTTC
CASSLGGGRTSGANVLTF
>TRBV5-1|.|TRBJ1-1|.
TGCGCCAGCAGCTTACGACATAGTGGCACTGAAGCTTTCTTT
CASSLRHSGTEAFF
>TRBV12-3/TRBV12-4|once|TRBJ2-5|.
TGTGCCAGTCGACAGGGACTGGGGGAGCAGTACTTC
CASRQGLGEQYF
>TRBV7-2|.|TRBJ2-7|.
TGTGCCAGCAGCTTAGGATCGGGCAGATTCTACGAGCAGTACTTC
CASSLGSGRFYEQYF
>TRBV12-3/TRBV12-4|.|TRBJ2-1|TRBD2
TGTGCCAGCAGACCTCCGGGACTAGCGACGCACAATGAGCAGTTCTTC
CASRPPGLATHNEQFF
>TRBV27|.|TRBJ2-1|TRBD2
TGTGCCAGCAGCCGGACGAGCGGGGGTGAGGATGAGCAGTTCTTC
CASSRTSGGEDEQFF
>TRBV20-1|.|TRBJ2-7|TRBD2
TGCAGTGCTAGCGGGACCCCACTAGCGGGAGCCGAGCAGTACTTC
CSASGTPLAGAEQYF
>TRBV7-8|few|TRBJ2-7|TRBD2
TGTGCCAGCAGCTTAGGGGGTGGGACTAGGCTGTACGAGCAGTACTTC
CASSLGGGTRLYEQYF
>TRBV7-8|.|TRBJ2-7|TRBD1
TGTGCCAGCAGCCCAGCACGGGACAGGGGCTCCTACGAGCAGTACTTC
CASSPARDRGSYEQYF
>TRBV3-1|.|TRBJ2-6|.
TGTGCCAGCAGCCGCTGGGACACCGGGGCCAACGTCCTGACTTTC
CASSRWDTGANVLTF
>TRBV12-3/TRBV12-4|.|TRBJ1-6|.
TGTGCCAGCAGGTCGACCCCCGCAAATTCACCCCTCCACTTT
CASRSTPANSPLHF
>TRBV11-2|once|TRBJ2-3|.
TGTGCCAGCAGCGGGCCACTAGCCCTGCGGTCAGATACGCAGTATTTT
CASSGPLALRSDTQYF
>TRBV2|.|TRBJ2-7|TRBD1
TGTGCCAGCAGTGACCCCGGGACAGGGACCTACGAGCAGTACTTC
CASSDPGTGTYEQYF
>TRBV15|.|TRBJ1-4|TRBD1
TGTGCCACCAGCAGAGCTACAGGGGGCGCGGGTGAAAAACTGTTTTTT
CATSRATGGAGEKLFF
>TRBV11-3|few|TRBJ2-1|.
TGTGCCAGCAGCTTAGATTCCCCTAGCGAGCAGTTCTTC
CASSLDSPSEQFF
>TRBV7-2|.|TRBJ1-4|.
TGTGCCAGCAGCTGGCGGACGAGTGAAAAACTGTTTTTT
CASSWRTSEKLFF